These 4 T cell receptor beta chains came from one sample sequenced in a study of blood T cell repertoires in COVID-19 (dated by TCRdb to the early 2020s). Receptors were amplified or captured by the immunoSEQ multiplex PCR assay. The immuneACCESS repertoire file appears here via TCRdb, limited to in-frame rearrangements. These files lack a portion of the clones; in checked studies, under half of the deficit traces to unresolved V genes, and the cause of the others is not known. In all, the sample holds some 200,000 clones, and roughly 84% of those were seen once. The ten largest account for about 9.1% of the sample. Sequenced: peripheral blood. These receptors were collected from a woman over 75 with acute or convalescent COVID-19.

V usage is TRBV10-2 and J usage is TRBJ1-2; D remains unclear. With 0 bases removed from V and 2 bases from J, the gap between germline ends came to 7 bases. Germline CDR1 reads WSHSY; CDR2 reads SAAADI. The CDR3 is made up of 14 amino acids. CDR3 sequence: CASSESTGNYGYTF. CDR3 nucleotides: TGCGCCAGCAGTGAGTCAACGGGGAACTATGGCTACACCTTC.

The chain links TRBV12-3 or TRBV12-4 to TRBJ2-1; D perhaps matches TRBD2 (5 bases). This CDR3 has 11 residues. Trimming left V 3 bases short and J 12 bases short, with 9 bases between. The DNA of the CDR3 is TGTGCCAGCAGTTTCCGGGAAGGGCAGTTCTTC. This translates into CASSFREGQFF.

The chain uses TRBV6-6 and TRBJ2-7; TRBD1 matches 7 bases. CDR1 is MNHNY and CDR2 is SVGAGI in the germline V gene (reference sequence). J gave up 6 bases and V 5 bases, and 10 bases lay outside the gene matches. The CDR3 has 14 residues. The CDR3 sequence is CASSTGTASGEQYF. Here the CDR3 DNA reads TGTGCCAGCAGTACCGGGACAGCTTCGGGCGAGCAGTACTTC.

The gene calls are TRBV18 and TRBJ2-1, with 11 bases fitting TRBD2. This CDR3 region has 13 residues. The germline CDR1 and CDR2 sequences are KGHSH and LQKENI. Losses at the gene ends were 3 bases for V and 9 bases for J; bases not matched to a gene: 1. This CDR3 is CASSPGTSGEQFF. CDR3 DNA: TGTGCCAGCTCACCCGGGACTAGCGGTGAGCAGTTCTTC.